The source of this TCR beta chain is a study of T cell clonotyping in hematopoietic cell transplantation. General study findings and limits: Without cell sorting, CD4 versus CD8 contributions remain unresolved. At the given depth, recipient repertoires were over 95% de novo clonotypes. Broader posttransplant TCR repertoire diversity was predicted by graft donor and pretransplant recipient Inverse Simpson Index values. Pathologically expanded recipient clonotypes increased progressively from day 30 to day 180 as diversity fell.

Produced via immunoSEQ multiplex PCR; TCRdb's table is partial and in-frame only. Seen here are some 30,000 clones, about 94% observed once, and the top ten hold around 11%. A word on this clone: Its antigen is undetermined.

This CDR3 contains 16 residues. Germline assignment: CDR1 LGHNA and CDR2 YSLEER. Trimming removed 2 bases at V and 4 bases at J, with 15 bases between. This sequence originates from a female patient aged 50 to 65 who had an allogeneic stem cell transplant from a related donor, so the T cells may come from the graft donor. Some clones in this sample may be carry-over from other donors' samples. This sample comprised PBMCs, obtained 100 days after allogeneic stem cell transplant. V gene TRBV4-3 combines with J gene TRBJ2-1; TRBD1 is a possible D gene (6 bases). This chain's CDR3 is CASSQQEQGTYNEQFF. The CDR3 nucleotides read TGCGCCAGCAGCCAACAAGAACAGGGAACATACAATGAGCAGTTCTTC.